This entry is about one TCR beta chain. Germline V gene sequence: CDR1 KGHSH, CDR2 LQKENI. V gave up 1 base and J gave up 0 bases, with 7 bases separating them. The CDR3 is 15 residues long. This sample was taken from a study of blood T cell repertoires in COVID-19. For the study at large: Material from acute and convalescent COVID-19 was sourced from the United States, Italy and Spain. PBMCs, B-cell-depleted T cells, or T cells were the source of the cDNA or gDNA that made up the material.

Per the authors' pipeline: Amplification from reference gene primers served as the basis for estimated nucleated cell counts. The data were produced by immunoSEQ multiplex PCR, yet TCRdb's version contains in-frame clones alone and is incomplete. V and J calls plus clone size are reproduced from that table; the DNA served to infer D and trimming. Seen here are about 250,000 clones, approximately 90% observed once, and the top ten hold 0.75% to 0.9%. The sample was peripheral blood. J is TRBJ1-3 and V is TRBV18; the D is unclear. This clonotype was obtained from a man aged 25 to 40 with acute or convalescent COVID-19. The CDR3 loop is CASSPRGASGNTIYF. The CDR3 DNA sequence: TGTGCCAGCTCACCACGTGGAGCCTCTGGAAACACCATATATTTT.